Listed here are 15 T cell receptor beta chains from one sample, sequenced in a study of naive and memory T cell subsets. The beta constant-region primer was an equimolar mix of two oligonucleotides covering TRBC1 and TRBC2. The ligated cDNA underwent four PCR rounds using SP2 and nested alpha and beta constant-region primers. TCRdb called the UMI-ligation and nested PCR reads again in MiXCR, with one record for every CDR3 protein. The data contain about 120,000 distinct CDR3 sequences, 36% of them singletons. The sample taken for sequencing was central memory CD4+ T cells from blood. The receptors shown here come from a human donor in good health.

This chain links TRBV7-8 with TRBJ2-1; no definite D call. V lost 8 bases to trimming and J lost 6 bases, with 11 bases between them. The CDR3 has 12 residues. Germline V CDR1 and CDR2: SGHVS, FQNEAQ. The CDR3 spells CASGYRPNEQFF. The CDR3 nucleotides are TGTGCCAGCGGGTACCGTCCCAATGAGCAGTTCTTC.

The CDR3 region has the DNA TGCAGCGGGGGCGGGAGCAATGAGCAGTTCTTC. This sequence encodes CSGGGSNEQFF. The chain employs TRBV29-1 and TRBJ2-1, with 7 bases identical to TRBD2. Germline V lookup: CDR1 SQVTM, CDR2 ANQGSEA. CDR3 length equals 11 residues. Germline trimming cut 7 bases from V and 6 bases from J; bases unmatched to any gene: 3.

The chain links TRBV27 to TRBJ2-7; unclear D gene. The CDR3 spans 17 residues. The V end lost 5 bases, the J end lost 2 bases, and 22 bases lay between the germline ends. Germline CDR1 and CDR2: MNHEY and SMNVEV (reference sequence). The CDR3 here is CASSTSGALSTPYEQYF. CDR3 nucleotides: TGTGCCAGCAGTACCTCCGGCGCTCTTAGCACCCCCTACGAGCAGTACTTC.

The J gene is TRBJ2-5, the V gene TRBV7-7, with a possible D match to TRBD1 (6 bases). Between the trimmed V and J ends, which lost 1 base and 3 bases, there was a span of 12 bases. This CDR3 comprises 15 residues. Germline V gene lookup returns CDR1 SSHAT and CDR2 FNYEAQ (reference sequence). DNA for the CDR3: TGTGCCAGCAGCTTAGTGGGCAGGGGAGAAGAGACCCAGTACTTC. Its protein product is CASSLVGRGEETQYF.

As concerns this clonotype: The junction shows a germline mismatch at one end, possibly a read error. This sequence joins TRBV6-1 and TRBJ1-5; a possible D gene is TRBD1 (6 bases). The CDR3 sequence is 17 residues long. Looked up from germline, CDR1 is MNHNS and CDR2 is SASEGT. CDR3 sequence (DNA): TGTGCCAGCACCCTCGGGGGGGGCGTCTTACCCAATCGGCCCCAGCATTTT. Translation gives CASTLGGGVLPNRPQHF.

The rearrangement uses TRBV5-5 and TRBJ1-1; 7 nucleotides match TRBD1. The CDR3 has 15 residues. J was trimmed by 0 bases and V by 4 bases; bases with no gene match: 6. Germline V gene lookup returns CDR1 SGHKS and CDR2 YYEKEE (reference sequence). This chain's CDR3 is CASSGQDLMNTEAFF. DNA for the CDR3: TGTGCCAGCAGCGGACAGGACCTTATGAACACTGAAGCTTTCTTT.

A few counts support this clonotype. This chain links TRBV7-2 with TRBJ2-7; tentative D call: TRBD1 (7 bases). Germline lookup yields CDR1 SGHTA and CDR2 FQGNSA. The CDR3 covers 15 residues. V gave up 0 bases and J gave up 2 bases, with 11 bases separating them. DNA of the CDR3: TGTGCCAGCAGCTTAGCCGGCGGGACAGCCTACGAGCAGTACTTC. Amino acids: CASSLAGGTAYEQYF.

The V and J genes are TRBV28 and TRBJ2-4, with D possibly being TRBD1 (6 bases). Trimming stripped 6 bases from V and 10 bases from J, with 19 bases between. Germline V gene data show CDR1 as MDHEN and CDR2 as SYDVKM. This CDR3 is built from 14 residues. CDR3: CASSPQQGKRIQYF. Here the CDR3 DNA reads TGTGCCAGCAGCCCCCAACAGGGAAAAAGGATTCAGTACTTC.

The rearrangement joins TRBV7-8 to TRBJ2-5; 11 bases fit TRBD2. The CDR3 has 16 residues. Germline V gene sequence: CDR1 SGHVS, CDR2 FQNEAQ. Trimming cost V 5 bases and J 4 bases; bases outside gene matches: 9. CDR3: CASSAGLAARLETQYF. CDR3 DNA: TGTGCCAGCAGCGCGGGACTAGCGGCTCGGTTAGAGACCCAGTACTTC.

V is TRBV9 and J is TRBJ1-4; 8 nucleotides agree with TRBD1. The J segment lost 5 bases and the V segment lost 0 bases, leaving 3 bases of the junction unmatched. The CDR3 consists of 15 residues. Germline lookup yields CDR1 SGDLS and CDR2 YYNGEE. This CDR3 is CASSVDQGANEKLFF. In DNA, the CDR3 is TGTGCCAGCAGCGTAGACCAGGGGGCGAATGAAAAACTGTTTTTT.

This clonotype showed up just a few times. The chain combines TRBV20-1 with TRBJ2-1; TRBD2 agrees at 10 bases. V trimming: 6 bases; J trimming: 8 bases; junction bases outside the gene matches: 10. Germline V gives CDR1 DFQATT, CDR2 SNEGSKA (reference sequence). This CDR3 spans 14 amino acids. CDR3 region: CSAQTGTSDHEQFF. CDR3 in DNA: TGCAGTGCCCAAACCGGGACTAGCGATCATGAGCAGTTCTTC.

This clonotype occurred many times. V is TRBV5-1 and J is TRBJ2-6; D gene ambiguous. Trimming removed 4 bases from V and 0 bases from J, with 17 bases in between. The CDR3 has 18 residues. Germline values: CDR1 SGHRS, CDR2 YFSETQ. The CDR3, as DNA: TGCGCCAGCAGCCGAACCGACGGACCAGGCTCTGGGGCCAACGTCCTGACTTTC. Its translation is CASSRTDGPGSGANVLTF.

The table lists this clonotype with a few counts. The chain has TRBV3-1 and TRBJ2-2; TRBD1 matches 10 bases. The CDR3 consists of 16 residues. Germline V gives CDR1 LGHDT, CDR2 YNNKEL (reference sequence). The ends lost 4 bases at V and 6 bases at J; junction bases unmatched: 8. The CDR3 spells CASSPSGQGRPGELFF. The CDR3 DNA is TGTGCCAGCAGCCCATCGGGACAGGGGCGGCCCGGGGAGCTGTTTTTT.

The CDR3 DNA follows: TGCGCCAGCAGCCGACAAACGGGACAGGACTCCTACGAGCAGTACTTC. Translated, it gives CASSRQTGQDSYEQYF. The J gene is TRBJ2-7, the V gene TRBV5-1; 8 positions agree with TRBD1. The germline gives CDR1 SGHRS, CDR2 YFSETQ. V gave up 4 bases and J gave up 0 bases; unmatched junction bases: 9. The CDR3 is made up of 16 amino acids. Using reference TRBV5-1 and TRBJ2-7 for the parts outside the CDR3, the full variable domain is KAGVTQTPRYLIKTRGQQVTLSCSPISGHRSVSWYQQTPGQGLQFLFEYFSETQRNKGNFPGRFSGRQFSNSRSEMNVSTLELGDSALYLCASSRQTGQDSYEQYFGPGTRLTVT.

There are a few counts of this clonotype. The gene calls are TRBV6-2 or TRBV6-3 and TRBJ1-5; 7 positions match TRBD1. Germline assignment: CDR1 MNHEY and CDR2 SVGEGT. V dropped 6 bases and J dropped 3; count of bases not matched to a gene: 5. This CDR3 spans 14 amino acids. The CDR3 sequence: CASSVTGINQPQHF. As DNA, the CDR3 is TGTGCCAGCAGCGTGACAGGGATCAATCAGCCCCAGCATTTT.